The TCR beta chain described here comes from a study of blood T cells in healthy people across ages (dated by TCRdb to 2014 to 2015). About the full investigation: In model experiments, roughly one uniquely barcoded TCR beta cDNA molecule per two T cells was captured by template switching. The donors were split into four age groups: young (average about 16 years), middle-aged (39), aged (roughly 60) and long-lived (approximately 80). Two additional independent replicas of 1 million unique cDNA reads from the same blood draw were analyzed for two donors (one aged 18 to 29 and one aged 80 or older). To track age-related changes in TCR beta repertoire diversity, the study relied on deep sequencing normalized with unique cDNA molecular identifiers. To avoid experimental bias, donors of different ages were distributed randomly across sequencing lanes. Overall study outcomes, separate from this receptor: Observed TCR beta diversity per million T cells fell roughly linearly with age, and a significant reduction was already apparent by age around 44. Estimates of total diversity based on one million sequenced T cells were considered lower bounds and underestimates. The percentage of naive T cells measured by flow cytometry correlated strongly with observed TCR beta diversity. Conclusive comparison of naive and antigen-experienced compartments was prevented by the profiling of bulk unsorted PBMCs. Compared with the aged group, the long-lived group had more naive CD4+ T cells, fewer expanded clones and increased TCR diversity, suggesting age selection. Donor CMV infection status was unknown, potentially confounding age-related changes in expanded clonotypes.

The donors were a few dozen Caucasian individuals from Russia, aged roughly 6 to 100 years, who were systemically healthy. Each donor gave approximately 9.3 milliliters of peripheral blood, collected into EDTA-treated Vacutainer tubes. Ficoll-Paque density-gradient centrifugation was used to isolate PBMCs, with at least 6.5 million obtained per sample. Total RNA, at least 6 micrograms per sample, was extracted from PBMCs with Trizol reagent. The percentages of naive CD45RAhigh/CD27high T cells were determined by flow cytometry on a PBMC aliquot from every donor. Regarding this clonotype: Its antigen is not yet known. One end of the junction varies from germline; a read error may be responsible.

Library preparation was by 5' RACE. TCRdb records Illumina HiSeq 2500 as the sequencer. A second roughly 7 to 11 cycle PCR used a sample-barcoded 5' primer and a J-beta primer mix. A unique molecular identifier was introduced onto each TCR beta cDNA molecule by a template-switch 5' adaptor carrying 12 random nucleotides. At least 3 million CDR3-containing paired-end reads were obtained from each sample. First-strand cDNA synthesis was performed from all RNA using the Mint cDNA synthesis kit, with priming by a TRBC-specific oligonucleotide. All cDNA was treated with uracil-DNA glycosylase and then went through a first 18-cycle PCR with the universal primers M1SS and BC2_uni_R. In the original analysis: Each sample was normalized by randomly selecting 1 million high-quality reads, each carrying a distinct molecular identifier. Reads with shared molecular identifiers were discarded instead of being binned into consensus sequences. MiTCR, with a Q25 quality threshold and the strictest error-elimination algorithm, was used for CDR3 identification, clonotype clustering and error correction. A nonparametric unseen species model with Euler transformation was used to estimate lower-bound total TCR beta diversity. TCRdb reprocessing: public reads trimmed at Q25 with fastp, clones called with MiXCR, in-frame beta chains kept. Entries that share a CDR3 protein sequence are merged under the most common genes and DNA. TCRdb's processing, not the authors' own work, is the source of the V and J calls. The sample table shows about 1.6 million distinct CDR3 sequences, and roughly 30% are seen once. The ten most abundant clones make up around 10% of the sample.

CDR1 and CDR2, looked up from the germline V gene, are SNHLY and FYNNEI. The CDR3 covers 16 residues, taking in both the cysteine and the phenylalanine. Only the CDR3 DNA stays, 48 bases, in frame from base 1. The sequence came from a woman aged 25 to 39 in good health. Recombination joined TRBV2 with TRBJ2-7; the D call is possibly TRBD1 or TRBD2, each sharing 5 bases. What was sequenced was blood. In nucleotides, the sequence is TGTGCCGGCAGCTCCCGGTGGGGGTTTGGGTCCTACGAGCAGTACTTC. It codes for CAGSSRWGFGSYEQYF.